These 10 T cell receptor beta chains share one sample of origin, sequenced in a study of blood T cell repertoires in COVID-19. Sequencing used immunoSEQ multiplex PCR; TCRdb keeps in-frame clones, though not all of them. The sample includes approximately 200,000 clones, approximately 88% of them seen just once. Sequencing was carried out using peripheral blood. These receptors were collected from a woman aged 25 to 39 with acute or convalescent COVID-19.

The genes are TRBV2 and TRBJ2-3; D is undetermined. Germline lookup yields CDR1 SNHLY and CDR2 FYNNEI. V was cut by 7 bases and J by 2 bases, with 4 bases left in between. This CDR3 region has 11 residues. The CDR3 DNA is TGTGCCAGCACCTACACAGATACGCAGTATTTT. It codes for CASTYTDTQYF. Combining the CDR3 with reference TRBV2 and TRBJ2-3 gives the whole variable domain EPEVTQTPSHQVTQMGQEVILRCVPISNHLYFYWYRQILGQKVEFLVSFYNNEISEKSEIFDDQFSVERPDGSNFTLKIRSTKLEDSAMYFCASTYTDTQYFGPGTRLTVL.

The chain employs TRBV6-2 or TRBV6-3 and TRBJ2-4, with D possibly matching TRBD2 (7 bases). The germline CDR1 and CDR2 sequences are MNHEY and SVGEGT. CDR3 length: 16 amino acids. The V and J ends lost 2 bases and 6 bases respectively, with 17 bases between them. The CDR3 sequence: CASSYRGAEGRNIQYF. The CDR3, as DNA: TGTGCCAGCAGTTACCGGGGGGCGGAGGGAAGAAACATTCAGTACTTC.

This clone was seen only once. DNA for the CDR3: TGTGCCTGTCTTGAGGGGGTACTGGCCAACGTCCTGACTTTC. Its protein is CACLEGVLANVLTF. The V and J genes are TRBV30 and TRBJ2-6, with D maybe TRBD1 (6 bases). The CDR3 extends over 14 amino acids. CDR1 is GTSNPN and CDR2 is SVGIG in the germline V gene (reference sequence). Trimming left V 6 bases short and J 6 bases short, with 15 bases between.

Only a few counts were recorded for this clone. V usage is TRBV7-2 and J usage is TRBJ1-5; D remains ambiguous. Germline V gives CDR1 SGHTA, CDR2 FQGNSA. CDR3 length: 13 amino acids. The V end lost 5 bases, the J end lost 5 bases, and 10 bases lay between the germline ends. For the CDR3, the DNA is TGTGCCAGCAGCACAAAATCCCATCAGCCCCAGCATTTT. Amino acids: CASSTKSHQPQHF.

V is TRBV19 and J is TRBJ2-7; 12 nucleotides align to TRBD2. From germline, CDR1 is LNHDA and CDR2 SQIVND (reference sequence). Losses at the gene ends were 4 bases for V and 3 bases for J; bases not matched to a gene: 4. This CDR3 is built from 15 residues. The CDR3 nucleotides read TGTGCCAGTAGTACCAGGACTAGCGGGAACTACGAGCAGTACTTC. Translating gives CASSTRTSGNYEQYF. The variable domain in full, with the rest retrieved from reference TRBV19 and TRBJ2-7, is DGGITQSPKYLFRKEGQNVTLSCEQNLNHDAMYWYRQDPGQGLRLIYYSQIVNDFQKGDIAEGYSVSREKKESFPLTVTSAQKNPTAFYLCASSTRTSGNYEQYFGPGTRLTVT.

The CDR3: CASDPQGKNIQYF. In DNA form, the CDR3 reads TGTGCTAGTGATCCCCAGGGGAAAAACATTCAGTACTTC. The V gene is TRBV12-5, the J gene TRBJ2-4; D is possibly TRBD1 (6 bases). The V and J ends lost 7 bases and 4 bases respectively, with 11 bases between them. Germline V gene lookup returns CDR1 LGHNT and CDR2 FRNRAP. CDR3 length: 13 amino acids.

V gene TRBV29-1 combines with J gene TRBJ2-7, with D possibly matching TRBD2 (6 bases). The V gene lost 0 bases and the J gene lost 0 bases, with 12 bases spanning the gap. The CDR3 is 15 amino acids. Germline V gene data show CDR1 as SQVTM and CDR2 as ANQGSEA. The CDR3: CSVEERGLGSYEQYF. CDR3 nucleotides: TGCAGCGTTGAAGAACGGGGGTTGGGCTCCTACGAGCAGTACTTC.

The CDR3 loop is CASSRRLSGIYNEQFF. In DNA form, the CDR3 reads TGCGCCAGCAGTCGGAGACTTAGCGGGATCTACAATGAGCAGTTCTTC. V is TRBV5-1 and J is TRBJ2-1, with 8 bases lining up with TRBD2. This CDR3 is 16 amino acids long. Germline CDR1 SGHRS, CDR2 YFSETQ. V lost 5 bases and J lost 3; bases outside the gene matches: 10.

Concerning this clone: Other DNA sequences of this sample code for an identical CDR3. CDR3 DNA: TGTGCCAGCAGCTTTACAGGGACCGGGGAGCTGTTTTTT. Amino acid sequence: CASSFTGTGELFF. This sequence joins TRBV11-3 and TRBJ2-2, with a tentative D call TRBD1 (6 bases). Germline V gene data show CDR1 as SGHNT and CDR2 as YENEEA. With 3 bases removed from V and 5 bases from J, the gap between germline ends came to 7 bases. The CDR3 runs to 13 residues.

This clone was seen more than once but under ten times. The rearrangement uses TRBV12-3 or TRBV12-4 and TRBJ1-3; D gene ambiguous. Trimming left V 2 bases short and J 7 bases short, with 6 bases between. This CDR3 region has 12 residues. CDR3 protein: CASSLHGNTIYF. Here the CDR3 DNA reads TGTGCCAGCAGTTTACACGGGAACACCATATATTTT.